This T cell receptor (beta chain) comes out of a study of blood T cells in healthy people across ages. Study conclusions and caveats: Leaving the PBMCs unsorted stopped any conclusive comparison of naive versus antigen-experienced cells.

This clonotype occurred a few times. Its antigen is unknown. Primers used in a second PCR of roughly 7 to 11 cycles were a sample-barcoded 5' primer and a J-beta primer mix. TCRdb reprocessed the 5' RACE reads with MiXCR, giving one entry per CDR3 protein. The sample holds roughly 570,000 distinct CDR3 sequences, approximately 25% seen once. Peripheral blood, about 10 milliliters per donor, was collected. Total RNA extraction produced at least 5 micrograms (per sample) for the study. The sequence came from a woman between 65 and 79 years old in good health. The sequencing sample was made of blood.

The CDR3 bases are TGTGCCAGCAGCGTAGGGGTCGATGGGGAGACCCAGTACTTC. It codes for CASSVGVDGETQYF. The chain couples TRBV9 to TRBJ2-5; D call uncertain. CDR1 and CDR2 (germline): SGDLS, YYNGEE. V gave up 0 bases and J gave up 5 bases, with 11 bases separating them. This CDR3 is built from 14 residues.